This TCR beta chain was recorded in a study of blood T cell repertoires in COVID-19. Germline loops: CDR1 SNHLY, CDR2 FYNNEI. J gave up 8 bases and V 4 bases, and 16 bases lay outside the gene matches. The CDR3 consists of 16 residues. The protocol was immunoSEQ multiplex PCR, while the TCRdb copy is restricted to in-frame clones and leaves out a portion. The table records about 240,000 clones, around 90% of them present only once. Input material: peripheral blood. The chain has TRBV2 and TRBJ1-2; TRBD1 agrees at 7 bases. This TCR was sampled from a man aged 55 to 70 who had recovered from COVID-19. CDR3 amino acids: CASSARRGTGRVGYTF. DNA for the CDR3: TGTGCCAGCAGTGCTCGCAGGGGGACCGGTCGCGTCGGCTACACCTTC.